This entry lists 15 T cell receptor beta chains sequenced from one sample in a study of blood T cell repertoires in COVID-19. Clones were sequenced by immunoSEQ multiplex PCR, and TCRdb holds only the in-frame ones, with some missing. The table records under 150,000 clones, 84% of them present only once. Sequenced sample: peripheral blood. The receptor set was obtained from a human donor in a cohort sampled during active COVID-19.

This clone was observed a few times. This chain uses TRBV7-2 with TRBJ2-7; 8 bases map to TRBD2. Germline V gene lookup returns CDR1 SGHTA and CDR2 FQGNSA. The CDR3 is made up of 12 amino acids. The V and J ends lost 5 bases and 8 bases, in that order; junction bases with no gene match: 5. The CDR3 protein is CASSPAGVKQYF. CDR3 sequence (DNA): TGTGCCAGCAGCCCAGCGGGAGTCAAGCAGTACTTC. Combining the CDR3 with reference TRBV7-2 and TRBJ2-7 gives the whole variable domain GAGVSQSPSNKVTEKGKDVELRCDPISGHTALYWYRQSLGQGLEFLIYFQGNSAPDKSGLPSDRFSAERTGGSVSTLTIQRTQQEDSAVYLCASSPAGVKQYFGPGTRLTVT.

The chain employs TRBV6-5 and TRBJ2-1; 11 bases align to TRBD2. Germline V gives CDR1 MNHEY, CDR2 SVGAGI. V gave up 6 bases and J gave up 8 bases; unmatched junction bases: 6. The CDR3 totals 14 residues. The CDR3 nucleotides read TGTGCCAGCAGCCCGACTAGCGGGATCGATGAGCAGTTCTTC. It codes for CASSPTSGIDEQFF.

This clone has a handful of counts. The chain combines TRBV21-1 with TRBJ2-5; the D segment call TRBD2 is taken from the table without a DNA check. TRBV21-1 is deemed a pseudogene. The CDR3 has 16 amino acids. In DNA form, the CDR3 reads TGTGCCAGCAGCAAAGCGAGGAACGCTCTCCCTGATACCCAGTACTTC. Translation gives CASSKARNALPDTQYF.

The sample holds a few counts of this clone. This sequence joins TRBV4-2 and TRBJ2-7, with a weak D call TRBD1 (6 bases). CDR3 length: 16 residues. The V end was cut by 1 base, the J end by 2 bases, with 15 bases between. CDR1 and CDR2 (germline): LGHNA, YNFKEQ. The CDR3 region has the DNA TGTGCCAGCAGCCAAGCCGTGGGACAAGGAACCTACGAGCAGTACTTC. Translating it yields CASSQAVGQGTYEQYF.

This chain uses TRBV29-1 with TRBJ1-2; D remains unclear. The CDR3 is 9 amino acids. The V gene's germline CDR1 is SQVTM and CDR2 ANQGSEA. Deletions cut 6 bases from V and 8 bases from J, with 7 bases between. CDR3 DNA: TGCAGCGTATCGGAGGGCTACACCTTC. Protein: CSVSEGYTF.

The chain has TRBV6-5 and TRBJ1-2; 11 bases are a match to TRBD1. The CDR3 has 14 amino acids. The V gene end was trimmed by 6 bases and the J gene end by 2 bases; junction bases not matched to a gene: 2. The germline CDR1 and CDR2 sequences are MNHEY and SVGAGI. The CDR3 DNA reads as TGTGCCAGCAGCCGGACAGGGGGCAACTATGGCTACACCTTC. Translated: CASSRTGGNYGYTF.

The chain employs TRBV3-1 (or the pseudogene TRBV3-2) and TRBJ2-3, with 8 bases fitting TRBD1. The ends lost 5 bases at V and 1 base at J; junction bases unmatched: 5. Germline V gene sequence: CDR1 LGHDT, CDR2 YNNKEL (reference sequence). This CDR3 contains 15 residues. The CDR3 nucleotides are TGTGCCAGCAGCGACAGGGGTTTGGGCACAGATACGCAGTATTTT. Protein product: CASSDRGLGTDTQYF.

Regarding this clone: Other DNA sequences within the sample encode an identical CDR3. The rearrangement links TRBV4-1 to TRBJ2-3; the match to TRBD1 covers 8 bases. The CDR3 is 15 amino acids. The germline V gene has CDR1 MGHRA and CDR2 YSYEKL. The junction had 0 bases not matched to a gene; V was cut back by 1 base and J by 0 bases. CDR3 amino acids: CASSQGTGSTDTQYF. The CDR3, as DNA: TGCGCCAGCAGCCAAGGGACAGGGAGCACAGATACGCAGTATTTT.

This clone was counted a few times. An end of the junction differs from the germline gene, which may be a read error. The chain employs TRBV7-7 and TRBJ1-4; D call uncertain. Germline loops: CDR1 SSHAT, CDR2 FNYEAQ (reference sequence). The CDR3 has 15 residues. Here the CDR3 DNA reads TGTGCTAGCAGCCCTTTGGCGGGAAATAATGAAAAACTGTTTTTT. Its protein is CASSPLAGNNEKLFF.

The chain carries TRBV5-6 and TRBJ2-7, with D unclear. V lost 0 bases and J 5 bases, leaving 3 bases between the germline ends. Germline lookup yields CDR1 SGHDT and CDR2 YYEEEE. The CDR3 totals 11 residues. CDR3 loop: CASSLEHEQYF. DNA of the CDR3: TGTGCCAGCAGCTTGGAGCACGAGCAGTACTTC.

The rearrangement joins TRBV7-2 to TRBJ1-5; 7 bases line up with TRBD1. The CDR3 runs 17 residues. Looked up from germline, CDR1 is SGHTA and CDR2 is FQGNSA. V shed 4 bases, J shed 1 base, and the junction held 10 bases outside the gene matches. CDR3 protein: CASSSDRLVRSNQPQHF. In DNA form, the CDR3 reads TGTGCCAGCAGCTCGGACAGGTTAGTTAGGAGCAATCAGCCCCAGCATTTT.

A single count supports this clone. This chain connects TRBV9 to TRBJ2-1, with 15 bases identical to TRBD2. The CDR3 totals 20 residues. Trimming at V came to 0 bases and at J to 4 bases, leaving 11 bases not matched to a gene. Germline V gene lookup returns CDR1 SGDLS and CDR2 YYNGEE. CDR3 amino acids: CASSVDLGTSGGIIYNEQFF. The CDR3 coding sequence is TGTGCCAGCAGCGTAGATTTAGGGACTAGCGGGGGGATAATATACAATGAGCAGTTCTTC.

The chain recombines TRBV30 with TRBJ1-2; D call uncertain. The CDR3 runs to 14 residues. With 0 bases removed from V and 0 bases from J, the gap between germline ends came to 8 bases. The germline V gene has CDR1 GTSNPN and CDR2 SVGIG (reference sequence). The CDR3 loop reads CAWSVQRTNYGYTF. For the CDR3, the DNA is TGTGCCTGGAGTGTACAGCGGACTAACTATGGCTACACCTTC.

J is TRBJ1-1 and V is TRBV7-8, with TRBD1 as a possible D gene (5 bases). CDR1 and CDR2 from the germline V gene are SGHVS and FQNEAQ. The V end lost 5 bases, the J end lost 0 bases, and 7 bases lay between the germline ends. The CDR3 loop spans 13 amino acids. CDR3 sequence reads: CASSAGLNTEAFF. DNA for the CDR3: TGTGCCAGCAGCGCGGGGCTGAACACTGAAGCTTTCTTT.

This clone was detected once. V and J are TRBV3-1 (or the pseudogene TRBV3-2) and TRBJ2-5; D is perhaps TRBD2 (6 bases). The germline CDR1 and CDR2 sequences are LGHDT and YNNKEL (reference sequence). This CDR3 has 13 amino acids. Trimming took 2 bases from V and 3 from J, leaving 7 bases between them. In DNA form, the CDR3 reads TGTGCCAGCAGCCAATGGGGGGAAGAGACCCAGTACTTC. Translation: CASSQWGEETQYF.